A single sample is the source of the 27 T cell receptor beta chains below, sequenced in a study of blood T cell repertoires in COVID-19. Here immunoSEQ multiplex PCR was the method, and the copy in TCRdb shows in-frame clones only, minus some. The table lists 80,000 to 95,000 clones, 70% to 90% of them singletons. Source material: peripheral blood. The origin of the receptors is a man aged 50 or older with active or convalescent COVID-19.

The J gene is TRBJ2-1, the V gene TRBV10-3; 10 bases fit TRBD2. The V segment lost 2 bases and the J segment 5 bases; nucleotides outside the gene matches: 6. The CDR3 is made up of 16 amino acids. The germline CDR1 and CDR2 sequences are ENHRY and SYGVKD. CDR3 protein: CAISETLAGVDNEQFF. CDR3 coding DNA: TGTGCCATCAGTGAGACGCTAGCGGGAGTCGACAATGAGCAGTTCTTC.

The genes are TRBV5-4 and TRBJ1-6; tentative D call: TRBD1 (6 bases). Germline CDR1 is SGHNT and CDR2 is YYREEE (reference sequence). V was pared by 0 bases and J by 12 bases, with 7 bases between. This CDR3 has 12 amino acids. CDR3 bases: TGTGCCAGCAGCTTGGGGGGGCTACCCCTCCACTTT. This codes for CASSLGGLPLHF.

The count of this clone is one. The chain has TRBV29-1 and TRBJ1-5; the match to TRBD1 covers 8 bases. Germline values: CDR1 SQVTM, CDR2 ANQGSEA. The V segment lost 4 bases and the J segment 7 bases; nucleotides outside the gene matches: 9. This CDR3 contains 14 residues. CDR3 protein: CSVAGGTGNQPQHF. As DNA, the CDR3 is TGCAGCGTTGCAGGGGGCACGGGTAACCAGCCCCAGCATTTT. Together with reference TRBV29-1 and TRBJ1-5, the CDR3 gives the full variable domain: SAVISQKPSRDICQRGTSLTIQCQVDSQVTMMFWYRQQPGQSLTLIATANQGSEATYESGFVIDKFPISRPNLTFSTLTVSNMSPEDSSIYLCSVAGGTGNQPQHFGDGTRLSIL.

The chain employs TRBV5-1 and TRBJ1-2; 8 positions match TRBD1. The CDR3 has 14 residues. Germline CDR1 and CDR2: SGHRS and YFSETQ. V lost 2 bases to trimming and J lost 7 bases; unmatched junction nucleotides: 7. DNA for the CDR3: TGCGCCAGCAGCTTTTATGGACAGGGTGGTGGCTACACCTTC. It encodes CASSFYGQGGGYTF.

The V gene is TRBV5-1, the J gene TRBJ2-5; 10 nucleotides agree with TRBD2. Per germline, CDR1 SGHRS and CDR2 YFSETQ. There are 15 residues in the CDR3. The V gene end was trimmed by 8 bases and the J gene end by 3 bases; junction bases not matched to a gene: 10. CDR3 amino acids: CASRGAGGGEETQYF. For the CDR3, the DNA is TGCGCCAGTCGGGGAGCGGGAGGGGGTGAAGAGACCCAGTACTTC.

The chain carries TRBV18 and TRBJ1-5; D gene unclear. V was pared by 3 bases and J by 0 bases, with 12 bases between. The CDR3 has 16 amino acids. Germline V gene sequence: CDR1 KGHSH, CDR2 LQKENI. DNA of the CDR3: TGTGCCAGCTCACCCACTACAGACTATAGCAATCAGCCCCAGCATTTT. It translates to CASSPTTDYSNQPQHF. The whole variable domain, remainder taken from reference TRBV18 and TRBJ1-5, is NAGVMQNPRHLVRRRGQEARLRCSPMKGHSHVYWYRQLPEEGLKFMVYLQKENIIDESGMPKERFSAEFPKEGPSILRIQQVVRGDSAAYFCASSPTTDYSNQPQHFGDGTRLSIL.

This clone showed up many times. The rearrangement links TRBV10-2 to TRBJ2-1; 8 bases are shared with TRBD2. V gave up 2 bases and J gave up 5 bases; unmatched junction bases: 14. The CDR3 covers 18 residues. Germline V gene lookup returns CDR1 WSHSY and CDR2 SAAADI. CDR3: CASSEPGISGEGDNEQFF. The CDR3, as DNA: TGCGCCAGCAGTGAGCCGGGGATTAGCGGGGAGGGGGACAATGAGCAGTTCTTC.

The gene calls are TRBV24-1 and TRBJ2-7; D might be TRBD1 (6 bases). The CDR3 is 16 residues long. Trimming took off 4 bases at V and 4 bases at J, with 19 bases between the two ends. In germline, CDR1 is KGHDR, CDR2 SFDVKD. The CDR3, as DNA: TGTGCCACCAGTGACCGGCATGCAAGTGACAGGTACGAGCAGTACTTC. This codes for CATSDRHASDRYEQYF.

The rearrangement uses TRBV7-8 and TRBJ2-5; tentatively, D is TRBD2 (5 bases). With 0 bases removed from V and 10 bases from J, the gap between germline ends came to 9 bases. The germline V gene encodes CDR1 SGHVS and CDR2 FQNEAQ. The CDR3 runs 12 residues. The CDR3 DNA is TGTGCCAGCAGCTTAGCGAGTGGAGGCCAGTACTTC. Translation gives CASSLASGGQYF.

This clone has ten or more counts. The chain has TRBV12-5 and TRBJ2-3, with 10 bases that match TRBD2. After removal of 6 bases from V and 1 base from J, the junction contained 4 bases not matched to a gene. CDR3 length: 15 residues. Germline V lookup: CDR1 LGHNT, CDR2 FRNRAP. CDR3 region: CASGGGLAGTDTQYF. The CDR3, as DNA: TGTGCTAGTGGAGGAGGACTAGCGGGCACAGATACGCAGTATTTT.

The gene calls are TRBV2 and TRBJ2-7, with D perhaps matching TRBD2 (5 bases). Deletions cut 4 bases from V and 0 bases from J, with 10 bases between. The CDR3 loop spans 14 amino acids. The germline CDR1 and CDR2 sequences are SNHLY and FYNNEI. The CDR3: CASSVEGSSYEQYF. DNA for the CDR3: TGTGCCAGCAGTGTTGAAGGGAGCTCCTACGAGCAGTACTTC.

The chain couples TRBV7-2 to TRBJ2-2; 7 positions agree with TRBD2. J lost 3 bases, V lost 1 base, and 8 bases had no gene match. Germline V lookup: CDR1 SGHTA, CDR2 FQGNSA. There are 17 residues in the CDR3. The DNA of the CDR3 is TGTGCCAGCAGCTTAGACCCCTTTCGGGGGGACACCGGGGAGCTGTTTTTT. Translated, it gives CASSLDPFRGDTGELFF.

The rearrangement links TRBV30 to TRBJ1-1; D gene unclear. Trimming pared 3 bases from V and 8 bases from J, leaving 13 bases between. CDR1 is GTSNPN, CDR2 SVGIG, per germline (reference sequence). The CDR3 is 12 residues long. The CDR3 sequence is CAWSLRGDEAFF. In nucleotides, the CDR3 is TGTGCCTGGAGCCTACGTGGAGACGAAGCTTTCTTT. Complete variable domain (other parts from reference TRBV30 and TRBJ1-1): SQTIHQWPATLVQPVGSPLSLECTVEGTSNPNLYWYRQAAGRGLQLLFYSVGIGQISSEVPQNLSASRPQDRQFILSSKKLLLSDSGFYLCAWSLRGDEAFFGQGTRLTVV.

The V gene is TRBV4-1, the J gene TRBJ2-3; a possible D gene is TRBD1 (5 bases). Between the trimmed V and J ends, which lost 0 bases and 2 bases, there was a span of 12 bases. The CDR3 spans 16 residues. CDR1 is MGHRA and CDR2 is YSYEKL in the germline V gene. The CDR3: CASSQDDRALTDTQYF. The CDR3 DNA follows: TGCGCCAGCAGCCAAGACGACAGAGCCCTCACAGATACGCAGTATTTT.

The V call is TRBV30, the J call TRBJ2-5; a weak D match, TRBD1 (6 bases). Per the germline V gene, CDR1 is GTSNPN and CDR2 is SVGIG (reference sequence). CDR3 length: 14 residues. Trimming removed 3 bases at V and 0 bases at J, with 11 bases between. CDR3 protein: CAWREQGHQETQYF. The DNA of the CDR3 is TGTGCCTGGAGGGAACAGGGACACCAAGAGACCCAGTACTTC. The full variable domain, in which reference TRBV30 and TRBJ2-5 provide the parts outside the CDR3, is SQTIHQWPATLVQPVGSPLSLECTVEGTSNPNLYWYRQAAGRGLQLLFYSVGIGQISSEVPQNLSASRPQDRQFILSSKKLLLSDSGFYLCAWREQGHQETQYFGPGTRLLVL.

The chain recombines TRBV7-8 with TRBJ2-7, with 8 bases aligning to TRBD2. This CDR3 comprises 16 residues. The J segment lost 7 bases and the V segment lost 7 bases, leaving 18 bases of the junction unmatched. The germline V gene has CDR1 SGHVS and CDR2 FQNEAQ. CDR3 nucleotide sequence: TGTGCCAGCAACTCAGAGAAAGGTAGCGGGATGCCAGAGCAGTACTTC. This gives the protein CASNSEKGSGMPEQYF.

The chain has TRBV18 and TRBJ1-2; tentatively, D is TRBD1 (5 bases). V was pared by 5 bases and J by 2 bases, with 9 bases between. The CDR3 has 13 residues. Germline loops: CDR1 KGHSH, CDR2 LQKENI. CDR3 region: CASSDAGNYGYTF. In nucleotides, the CDR3 is TGTGCCAGCTCAGACGCAGGGAACTATGGCTACACCTTC.

The chain links TRBV3-1 (or the pseudogene TRBV3-2) to TRBJ1-3, with 9 positions matching TRBD1. The CDR3 has 16 amino acids. J lost 2 bases, V lost 3 bases, and 5 bases had no gene match. The germline V gene has CDR1 LGHDT and CDR2 YNNKEL (reference sequence). The CDR3 loop reads CASSHLDRGAGNTIYF. The CDR3 DNA reads as TGTGCCAGCAGCCACCTAGACAGGGGGGCTGGAAACACCATATATTTT.

The chain is built from TRBV4-1 and TRBJ1-3, with a tentative D call TRBD1 (5 bases). The CDR3 runs to 16 residues. Per germline, CDR1 MGHRA and CDR2 YSYEKL. V gave up 0 bases and J gave up 1 base, with 10 bases separating them. The CDR3 DNA is TGCGCCAGCAGCCAAGATATAAGGGGATCTGGAAACACCATATATTTT. As protein: CASSQDIRGSGNTIYF.

This clone was seen only once. J is TRBJ2-5 and V is TRBV18; possible D gene TRBD2, 6 bases. Germline loops: CDR1 KGHSH, CDR2 LQKENI. The CDR3 contains 14 residues. V was cut by 0 bases and J by 9 bases, with 14 bases left in between. In DNA form, the CDR3 reads TGTGCCAGCTCACCACCGAGCTTCTGGGGGGCCCAGTACTTC. Its protein product is CASSPPSFWGAQYF.

In this sample, this clone turned up once. This chain uses TRBV10-2 with TRBJ1-6; 12 bases line up with TRBD1. The CDR3 spans 14 residues. The junction had 4 bases not matched to a gene; V was cut back by 8 bases and J by 8 bases. Germline-derived CDR1 and CDR2 are WSHSY and SAAADI. The CDR3 loop reads CASGDRGPDSPLHF. The CDR3 DNA reads as TGCGCCAGCGGGGACAGGGGGCCGGATTCACCCCTCCACTTT.

The chain joins TRBV5-6 to TRBJ2-7; 7 nucleotides align to TRBD1. Losses at the gene ends were 4 bases for V and 4 bases for J; bases not matched to a gene: 11. Germline V gives CDR1 SGHDT, CDR2 YYEEEE. The CDR3 has 15 amino acids. The CDR3 DNA reads as TGTGCCAGCAGCCCTACAGGGGCCACTTTTTACGAGCAGTACTTC. Its translation is CASSPTGATFYEQYF.

In its sample, this clone was seen once. The chain carries TRBV7-6 and TRBJ2-7, with 11 bases identical to TRBD2. This CDR3 has 17 amino acids. The germline V gene encodes CDR1 SGHVS and CDR2 FNYEAQ. The ends lost 0 bases at V and 4 bases at J; junction bases unmatched: 8. The CDR3 reads CASSLALGLAGQYEQYF. CDR3 bases: TGTGCCAGCAGCTTAGCGCTAGGACTAGCGGGCCAATACGAGCAGTACTTC.

This sequence joins TRBV21-1 and TRBJ2-7; the tabulated D call, TRBD2, remains unverified against the DNA. TRBV21-1 is an annotated pseudogene. CDR3 length: 11 amino acids. The CDR3 sequence: CARMRVWEQYF. In nucleotides, the CDR3 is TGTGCCAGGATGCGGGTATGGGAGCAGTACTTC.

The chain combines TRBV19 with TRBJ2-5, with D uncertain. Per the germline V gene, CDR1 is LNHDA and CDR2 is SQIVND (reference sequence). Trimming cost V 1 base and J 1 base, with 7 bases left between them. This CDR3 has 14 amino acids. The CDR3 coding sequence is TGTGCCAGTAGTATAGGGTCCAGCCAAGAGACCCAGTACTTC. Residues: CASSIGSSQETQYF.

The rearrangement joins TRBV2 to TRBJ1-2; possible D gene TRBD1, 6 bases. V lost 6 bases to trimming and J lost 0 bases, with 11 bases between them. Germline V gives CDR1 SNHLY, CDR2 FYNNEI. The CDR3 consists of 14 residues. In DNA form, the CDR3 reads TGTGCCAGCAGCCGGGACAACGCTAACTATGGCTACACCTTC. Translating it yields CASSRDNANYGYTF.

This chain connects TRBV19 to TRBJ2-7; TRBD1 aligns across 7 bases. Looked up from germline, CDR1 is LNHDA and CDR2 is SQIVND (reference sequence). The CDR3 contains 13 residues. The V and J ends lost 6 bases and 2 bases, in that order; junction bases with no gene match: 4. CDR3 residues: CASSLGQTYEQYF. The CDR3 DNA reads as TGTGCCAGTAGCCTGGGACAGACCTACGAGCAGTACTTC.